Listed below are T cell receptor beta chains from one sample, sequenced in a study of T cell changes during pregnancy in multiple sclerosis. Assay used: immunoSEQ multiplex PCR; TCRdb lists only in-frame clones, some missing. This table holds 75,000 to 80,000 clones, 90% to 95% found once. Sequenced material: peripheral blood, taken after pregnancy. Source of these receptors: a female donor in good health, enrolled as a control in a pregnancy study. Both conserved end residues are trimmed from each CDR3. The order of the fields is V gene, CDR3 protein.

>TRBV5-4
ATRGGGAFETQY
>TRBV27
ASSLDRALRDEQY
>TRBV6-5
ATRTGSYEQY
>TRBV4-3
ASSQRAGSSYNEQF
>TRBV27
ASSLWTSGHLEQF
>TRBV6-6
ASSLQGSPYEVQY
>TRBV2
ASSEGGKAQY
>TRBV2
ASQRGLSSYNEQF
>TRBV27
ASSPHPSSGGARETQY
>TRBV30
ACTRQQNTEAF
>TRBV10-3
AISDTREGIYEQY
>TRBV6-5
ASKRTGEYEQY
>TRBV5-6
ASSLAWGAGELF
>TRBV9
ASSVKGRGTEAF
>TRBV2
ASSARTSRGNEQF
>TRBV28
ASSSQGKPNEKLF